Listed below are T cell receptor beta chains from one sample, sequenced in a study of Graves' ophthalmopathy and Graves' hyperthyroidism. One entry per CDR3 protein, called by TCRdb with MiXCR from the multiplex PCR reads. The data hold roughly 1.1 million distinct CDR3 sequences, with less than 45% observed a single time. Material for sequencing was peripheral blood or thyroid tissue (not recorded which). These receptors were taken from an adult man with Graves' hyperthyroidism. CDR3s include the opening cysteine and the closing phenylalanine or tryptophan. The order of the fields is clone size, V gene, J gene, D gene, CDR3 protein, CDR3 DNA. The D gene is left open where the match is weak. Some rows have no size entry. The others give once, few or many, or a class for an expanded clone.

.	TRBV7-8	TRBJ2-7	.	CASSPPIRDREGYEQYF	TGTGCCAGCAGCCCACCGATACGAGATAGGGAAGGCTACGAGCAGTACTTC
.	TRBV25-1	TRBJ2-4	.	CASSDDGQLKNIQYF	TGTGCCAGCAGTGACGACGGGCAGTTAAAAAACATTCAGTACTTC
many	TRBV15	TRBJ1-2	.	CATSTNPGHYGYTF	TGTGCCACCAGCACCAACCCTGGACATTATGGCTACACCTTC
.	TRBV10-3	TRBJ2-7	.	CAISDSRGGYEQYF	TGTGCCATCAGTGATTCCAGGGGCGGGTACGAGCAGTACTTC
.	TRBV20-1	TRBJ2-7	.	CSAEASSSYEQYF	TGCAGTGCGGAGGCTTCCTCGTCCTACGAGCAGTACTTC
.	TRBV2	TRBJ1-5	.	CASSVPGLYSNQPQHF	TGTGCCAGCAGCGTTCCCGGATTATATAGCAATCAGCCCCAGCATTTT
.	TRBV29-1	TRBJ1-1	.	CSVDRGGYTEAFF	TGCAGCGTTGACAGAGGGGGTTACACTGAAGCTTTCTTT
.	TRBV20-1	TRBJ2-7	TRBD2	CSAYLLAGGWVQYF	TGCAGTGCTTACCTCTTAGCGGGGGGGTGGGTGCAGTACTTC
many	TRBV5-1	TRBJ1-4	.	CASSRISPASNEKLFF	TGCGCCAGCAGCAGGATCAGCCCCGCTAGTAATGAAAAACTGTTTTTT
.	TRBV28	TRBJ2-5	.	CATAWTKQETQYF	TGTGCCACCGCTTGGACTAAACAAGAGACCCAGTACTTC
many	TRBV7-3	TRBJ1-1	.	CASSLTTGDTEAFF	TGTGCCAGCAGCTTAACTACAGGTGACACTGAAGCTTTCTTT
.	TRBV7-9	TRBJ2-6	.	CASSLGSGTNVLTF	TGTGCCAGCAGCCTGGGATCCGGGACCAACGTCCTGACTTTC
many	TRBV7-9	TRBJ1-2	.	CASSSQANYGYTF	TGTGCCAGCAGCTCCCAAGCTAACTATGGCTACACCTTC
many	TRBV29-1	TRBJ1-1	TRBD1	CSVRTGGVTEAFF	TGCAGCGTCCGGACAGGGGGGGTTACTGAAGCTTTCTTT
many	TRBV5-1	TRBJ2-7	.	CASSPYREVREQYF	TGCGCCAGCAGCCCATACAGGGAGGTGCGCGAGCAGTACTTC
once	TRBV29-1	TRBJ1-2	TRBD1	CSVDDDRVGAPYGYTF	TGCAGCGTTGATGACGACAGGGTGGGGGCGCCGTATGGCTACACCTTC
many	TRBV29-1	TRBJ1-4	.	CSVDLDNEKLFF	TGCAGCGTCGATCTGGATAATGAAAAACTGTTTTTT
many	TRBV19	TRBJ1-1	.	CASSTQGLTEAFF	TGTGCCAGTAGTACACAGGGTTTGACTGAAGCTTTCTTT
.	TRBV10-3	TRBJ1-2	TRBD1	CASVEDRVGGYTF	TGTGCCAGCGTAGAAGACAGGGTTGGTGGCTACACCTTC
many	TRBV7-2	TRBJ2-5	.	CASSLAPAETQYF	TGTGCCAGCAGCTTAGCGCCAGCCGAGACCCAGTACTTC
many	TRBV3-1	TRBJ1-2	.	CASSQGGTGYTF	TGTGCCAGCAGCCAAGGGGGAACCGGCTACACCTTC
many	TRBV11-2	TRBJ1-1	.	CASSLPGRVTEAFF	TGTGCCAGCAGCTTACCAGGGAGGGTCACTGAAGCTTTCTTT
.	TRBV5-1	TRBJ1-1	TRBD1	CASSLGAGGYSEAFF	TGCGCCAGCAGCTTGGGGGCAGGGGGCTACTCTGAAGCTTTCTTT
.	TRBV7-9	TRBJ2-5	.	CASSEALSGTQYF	TGTGCCAGCAGTGAGGCCCTCTCCGGGACCCAGTACTTC
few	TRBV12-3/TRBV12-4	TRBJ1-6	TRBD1	CASSLSNWDSRPLHF	TGTGCCAGCAGTTTAAGTAATTGGGACAGTAGGCCCCTCCACTTT
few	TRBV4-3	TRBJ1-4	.	CASSQDRTWAPRWEKLFF	TGCGCCAGCAGCCAAGATCGGACATGGGCTCCCCGGTGGGAAAAACTGTTTTTT
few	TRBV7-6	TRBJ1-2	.	CARPAGGLGGGYGYTF	TGTGCCAGACCCGCAGGCGGGCTAGGGGGTGGCTATGGCTACACCTTC
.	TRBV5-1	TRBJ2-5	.	CASTAGQPGEAQYF	TGCGCCAGCACGGCGGGACAGCCTGGTGAGGCCCAGTACTTC
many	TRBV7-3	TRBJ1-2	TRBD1	CASSADRGYGYTF	TGTGCCAGCAGCGCGGACAGGGGCTATGGCTACACCTTC
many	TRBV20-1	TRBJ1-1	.	CSARRGTPRTEAFF	TGCAGTGCTAGGAGAGGGACACCGAGGACTGAAGCTTTCTTT
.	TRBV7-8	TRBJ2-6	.	CASTPPRAAGANVLTF	TGTGCCAGCACCCCCCCTAGGGCGGCCGGGGCCAACGTCCTGACTTTC
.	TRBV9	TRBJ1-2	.	CASSAPLNRAHGYTF	TGTGCCAGCAGCGCACCACTTAACAGGGCCCATGGCTACACCTTC
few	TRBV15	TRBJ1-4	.	CATSRAAEKLFF	TGTGCCACCAGCAGAGCAGCTGAAAAACTGTTTTTT
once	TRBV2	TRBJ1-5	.	CASRGDSKETQHF	TGTGCCAGCAGGGGAGACAGTAAGGAGACCCAGCATTTT
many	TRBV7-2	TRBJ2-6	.	CASSLAFGQGANVLTF	TGTGCCAGCAGCTTAGCATTTGGGCAAGGGGCCAACGTCCTGACTTTC
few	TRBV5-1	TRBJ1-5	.	CASSLEQGGNQPQHF	TGCGCCAGCAGCTTGGAACAGGGAGGCAATCAGCCCCAGCATTTT
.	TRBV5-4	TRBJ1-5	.	CASSLSWGPNQPQHF	TGTGCCAGCAGCTTATCTTGGGGTCCAAATCAGCCCCAGCATTTT
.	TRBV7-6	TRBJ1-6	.	CASSLGQVYRRVPSDSPLHF	TGTGCCAGCAGCTTAGGCCAGGTCTACCGCCGGGTTCCATCGGATTCACCCCTCCACTTT